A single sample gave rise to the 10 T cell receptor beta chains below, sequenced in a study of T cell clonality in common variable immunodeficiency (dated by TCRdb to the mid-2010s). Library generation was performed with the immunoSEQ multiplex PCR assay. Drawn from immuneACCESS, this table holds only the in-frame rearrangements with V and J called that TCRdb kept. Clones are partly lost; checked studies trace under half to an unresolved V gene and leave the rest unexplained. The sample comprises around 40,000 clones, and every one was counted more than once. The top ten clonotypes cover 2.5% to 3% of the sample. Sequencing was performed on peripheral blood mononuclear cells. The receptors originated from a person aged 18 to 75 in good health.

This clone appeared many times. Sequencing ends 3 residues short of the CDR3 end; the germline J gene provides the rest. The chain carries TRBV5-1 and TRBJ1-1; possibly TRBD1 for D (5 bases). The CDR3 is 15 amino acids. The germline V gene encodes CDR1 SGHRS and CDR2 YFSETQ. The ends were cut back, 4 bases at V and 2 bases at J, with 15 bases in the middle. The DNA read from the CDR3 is TGCGCCAGCAGCCGATCCGGGACTCCAAACACTGAA. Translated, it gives CASSRSGTPNTE. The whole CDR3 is CASSRSGTPNTEAFF.

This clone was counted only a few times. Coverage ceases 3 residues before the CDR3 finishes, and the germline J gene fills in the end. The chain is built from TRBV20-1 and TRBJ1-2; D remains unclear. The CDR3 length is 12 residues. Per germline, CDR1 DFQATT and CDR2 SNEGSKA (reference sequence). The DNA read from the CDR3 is TGCAGTGCTAGAGATCGTGTTCAGGGC. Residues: CSARDRVQG. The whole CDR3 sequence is CSARDRVQGYTF.

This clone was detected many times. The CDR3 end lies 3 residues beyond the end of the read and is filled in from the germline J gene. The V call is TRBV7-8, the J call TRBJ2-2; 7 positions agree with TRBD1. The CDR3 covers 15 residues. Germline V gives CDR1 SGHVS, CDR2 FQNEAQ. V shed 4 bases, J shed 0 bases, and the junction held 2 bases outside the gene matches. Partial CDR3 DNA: TGTGCCAGCAGCTCAGGGACAGCGAACACCGGGGAG. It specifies CASSSGTANTGE. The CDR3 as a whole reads CASSSGTANTGELFF. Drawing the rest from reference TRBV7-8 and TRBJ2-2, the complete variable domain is GAGVSQSPRYKVAKRGQDVALRCDPISGHVSLFWYQQALGQGPEFLTYFQNEAQLDKSGLPSDRFFAERPEGSVSTLKIQRTQQEDSAVYLCASSSGTANTGELFFGEGSRLTVL.

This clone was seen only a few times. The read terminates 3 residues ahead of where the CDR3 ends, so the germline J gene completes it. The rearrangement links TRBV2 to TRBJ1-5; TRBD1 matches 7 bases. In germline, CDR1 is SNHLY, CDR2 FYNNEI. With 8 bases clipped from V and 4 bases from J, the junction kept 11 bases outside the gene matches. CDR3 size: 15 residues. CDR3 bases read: TGTGCCAGCTCGAGGGGGCTAGGGCAAAATCAGCCC. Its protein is CASSRGLGQNQP. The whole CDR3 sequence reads CASSRGLGQNQPQHF.

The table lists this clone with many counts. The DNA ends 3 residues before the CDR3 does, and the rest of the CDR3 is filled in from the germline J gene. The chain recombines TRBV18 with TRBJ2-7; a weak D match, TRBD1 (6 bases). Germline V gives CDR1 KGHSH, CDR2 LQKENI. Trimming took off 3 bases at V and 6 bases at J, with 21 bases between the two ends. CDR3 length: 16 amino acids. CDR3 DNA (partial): TGTGCCAGCTCACCGGGACACTCAACTCGAGTTGTCGAG. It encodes CASSPGHSTRVVE. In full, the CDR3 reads CASSPGHSTRVVEQYF. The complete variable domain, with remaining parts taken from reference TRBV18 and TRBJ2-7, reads NAGVMQNPRHLVRRRGQEARLRCSPMKGHSHVYWYRQLPEEGLKFMVYLQKENIIDESGMPKERFSAEFPKEGPSILRIQQVVRGDSAAYFCASSPGHSTRVVEQYFGPGTRLTVT.

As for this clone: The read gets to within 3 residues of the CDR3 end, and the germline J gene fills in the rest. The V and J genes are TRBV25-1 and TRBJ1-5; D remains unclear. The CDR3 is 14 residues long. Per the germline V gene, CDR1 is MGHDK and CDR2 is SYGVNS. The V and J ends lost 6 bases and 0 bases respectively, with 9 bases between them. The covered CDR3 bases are TGTGCCAGCAGGGACTCCCATAGCAATCAGCCC. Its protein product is CASRDSHSNQP. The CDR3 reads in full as CASRDSHSNQPQHF.

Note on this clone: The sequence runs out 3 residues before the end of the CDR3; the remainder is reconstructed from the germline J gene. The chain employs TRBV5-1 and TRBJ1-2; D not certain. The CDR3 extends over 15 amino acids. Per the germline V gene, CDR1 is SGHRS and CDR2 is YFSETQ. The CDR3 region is CASSPGLADRDTYTF. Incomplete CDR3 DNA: TGCGCCAGCAGCCCCGGACTAGCGGATAGGGATACC.

Incomplete CDR3 DNA: TGCAGCGTTCTCGGCAGGGGGCAATACGAC. As protein: CSVLGRGQYD. The entire CDR3 protein reads CSVLGRGQYDYTF. The chain is built from TRBV29-1 and TRBJ1-2; 8 nucleotides match TRBD1. With the read ending 3 residues before the CDR3 end, the germline J gene is used to fill in that end. Germline lookup yields CDR1 SQVTM and CDR2 ANQGSEA. The CDR3 loop spans 13 amino acids.

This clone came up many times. The CDR3 sequence: CASSQGLAGGQDTQYF. Partial CDR3 DNA: TGTGCCAGCAGCCAAGGTCTAGCGGGAGGGCAAGATACG. The chain couples TRBV14 to TRBJ2-3, with 12 nucleotides matching TRBD2. The missing CDR3 end, 3 residues past where the read stops, is filled in from the germline J gene. Germline V gives CDR1 SGHDN, CDR2 FVKESK. This CDR3 comprises 16 residues. V shed 1 base and J 5 bases; nucleotides not matched to a gene: 4.

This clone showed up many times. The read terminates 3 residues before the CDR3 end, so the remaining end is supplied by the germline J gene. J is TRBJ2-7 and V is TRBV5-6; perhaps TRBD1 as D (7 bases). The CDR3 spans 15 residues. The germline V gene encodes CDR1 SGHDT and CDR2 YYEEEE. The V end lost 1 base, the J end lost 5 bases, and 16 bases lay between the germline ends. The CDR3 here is CASSLWAGGGNEQYF. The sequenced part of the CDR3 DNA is TGTGCCAGCAGCTTGTGGGCAGGGGGAGGCAACGAG.